The rows below give T cell receptor beta chains drawn from one sample of a study of blood T cells in healthy people across ages. TCRdb fed the 5' RACE reads into MiXCR, producing one record per CDR3 protein. The sample includes 780,000 or so distinct CDR3 sequences, 53% of them seen just once. What was sequenced was blood. These receptors were taken from a man older than 75 in good health. The CDR3 runs from the conserved cysteine through the conserved F or W. D genes are given only for firm matches.

CASRTSGRAVEQFF TRBV7-2 14 TRBD2
CASSQEDRAGNPYEQYF TRBV4-1 17 TRBD1
CASSYGTTSPVDTEAFF TRBV6-5 17 NA
CASSFGFNEQYF TRBV7-3 12 NA
CSARVGQEVQETQYF TRBV20-1 15 TRBD1
CALSTSGSNEQFF TRBV7-9 13 TRBD2
CASSPRTSEGNEQFF TRBV5-1 15 NA
CASSVTGGSPEAFF TRBV5-1 14 TRBD1
CASRQRDYPSYNEQYF TRBV6-5 16 TRBD2
CASAKIPGLPFNEQFF TRBV5-1 16 NA
CASSLWGVLSYEQYF TRBV5-6 15 NA
CASSLEIYTEAFF TRBV5-1 13 NA
CASSLGGDGGYEQYF TRBV13 15 NA
CASSLRDRASYEQYF TRBV11-2 15 TRBD1
CASSYSSAKTNEKLFF TRBV6-5 16 NA